This T cell receptor beta chain was recorded in a study of blood T cell repertoires in COVID-19. Study-level information: Collection of acute and convalescent COVID-19 samples took place in the United States, Italy and Spain. PBMCs, B-cell-depleted T cells, or T cells provided the cDNA or gDNA that made up the material.

Trimming took off 5 bases at V and 7 bases at J, with 11 bases between the two ends. Germline V CDR1 and CDR2: SGHVS, FNYEAQ. This CDR3 spans 13 amino acids. Authors' data handling: Amplification of reference gene primers was used by the study to estimate nucleated cell counts. Data came from immunoSEQ multiplex PCR; TCRdb stores just in-frame clones and leaves some out. The V and J calls and clone size come from that table; D and trimming were worked out from the DNA. This sample has 100,000 to 150,000 clones, with about 89% found just once. The chain has TRBV7-6 and TRBJ2-2, with D maybe TRBD2 (5 bases). The TCR sequence derives from a man aged 45-65 years with active or convalescent COVID-19. Sequencing was carried out using peripheral blood. For the CDR3, the DNA is TGTGCCAGCAGCCCCGCTCGGGGCGGGGAGCTGTTTTTT. This sequence encodes CASSPARGGELFF.